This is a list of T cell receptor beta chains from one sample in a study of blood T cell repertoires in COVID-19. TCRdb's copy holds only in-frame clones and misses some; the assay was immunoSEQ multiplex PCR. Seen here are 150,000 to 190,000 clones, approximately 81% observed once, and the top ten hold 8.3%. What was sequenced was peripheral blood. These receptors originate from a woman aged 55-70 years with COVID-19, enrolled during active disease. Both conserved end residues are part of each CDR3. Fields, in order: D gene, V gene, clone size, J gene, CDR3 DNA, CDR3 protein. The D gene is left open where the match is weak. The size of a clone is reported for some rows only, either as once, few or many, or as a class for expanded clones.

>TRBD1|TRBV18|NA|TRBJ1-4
TGTGCCAGCTCGCCCGGGACAGCGGAAAAACTGTTTTTT
CASSPGTAEKLFF
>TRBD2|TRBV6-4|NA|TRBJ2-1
TGTGCCAGCAGTGAGATCGGGGGGGCCTACAATGAGCAGTTCTTC
CASSEIGGAYNEQFF
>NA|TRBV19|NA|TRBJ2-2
TGTGCCAGTACCTCGGGAGTCGGGGAGCTGTTTTTT
CASTSGVGELFF
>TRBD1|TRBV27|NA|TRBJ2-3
TGTGCCAGCAGACCTCTCCGGACAGGGCGGCGCACAGATACGCAGTATTTT
CASRPLRTGRRTDTQYF
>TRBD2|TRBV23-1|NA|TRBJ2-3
TGCGCCAGCAGTCGGGAGGGTATTCGACATACGCAGTATTTT
CASSREGIRHTQYF
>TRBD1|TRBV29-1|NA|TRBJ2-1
TGCAGCGAGAGGGGGCTGAGCTCCTACAATGAGCAGTTCTTC
CSERGLSSYNEQFF
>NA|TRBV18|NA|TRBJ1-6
TGTGCCAGCTCACCAGGGGGCAATAATTCACCCCTCCACTTT
CASSPGGNNSPLHF
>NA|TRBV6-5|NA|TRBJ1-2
TGTGCCAGCAGTTTCGGGTTAAACTATGGCTACACCTTC
CASSFGLNYGYTF
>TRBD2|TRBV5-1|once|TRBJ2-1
TGCGCCAGCAGCTCTGTGGTGACATCCGGCGGGGGGGCCGGAAATGAGCAGTTCTTC
CASSSVVTSGGGAGNEQFF
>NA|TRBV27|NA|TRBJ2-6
TGTGCCAGCAGTTTAATAATGAGGTCCCCCCCTTCTGGGGCCAACGTCCTGACTTTC
CASSLIMRSPPSGANVLTF
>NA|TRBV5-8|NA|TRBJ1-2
TGTGCCAGCAGCTTGGGGAGGACGGCCGGCTACACCTTC
CASSLGRTAGYTF
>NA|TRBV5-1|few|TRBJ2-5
TGCGCCAGCAGCTTGTCAGATCCGTCAGAGACCCAGTACTTC
CASSLSDPSETQYF
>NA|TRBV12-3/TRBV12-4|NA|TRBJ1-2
TGTGCCAGCAGTTTCCCTATACAGGGCTACACCTTC
CASSFPIQGYTF
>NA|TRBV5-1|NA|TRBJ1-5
TGCGCCAGCAGCTTGGCCGGGGGGGGCGGACAGCCCCAGCATTTT
CASSLAGGGGQPQHF
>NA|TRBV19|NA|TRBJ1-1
TGTGCCAGTAGTATAACTTTAGGACAGTCCTTTGAAGCTTTCTTT
CASSITLGQSFEAFF
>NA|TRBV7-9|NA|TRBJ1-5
TGTGCCAGCAGCCCGTTCGGGGTAGGCAATCAGCCCCAGCATTTT
CASSPFGVGNQPQHF
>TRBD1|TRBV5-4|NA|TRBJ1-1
TGTGCCAGCAGCTCGCGCCCGACAGGGGTTTCGACTGAAGCTTTCTTT
CASSSRPTGVSTEAFF
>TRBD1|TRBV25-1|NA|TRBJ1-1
TGTGCCAGCAGTGAAAGAGGGACAGTGGCCCAGACTGAAGCTTTCTTT
CASSERGTVAQTEAFF
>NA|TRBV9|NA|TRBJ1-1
TGTGCCAGCAGCGGGAGGGGCCAAGTGAACACTGAAGCTTTCTTT
CASSGRGQVNTEAFF
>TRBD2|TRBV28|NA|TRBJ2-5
TGTGCCAGCAGTTTGTCTAGCGGGGGGTACCAAGAGACCCAGTACTTC
CASSLSSGGYQETQYF
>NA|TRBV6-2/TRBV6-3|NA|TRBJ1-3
TGTGCCAGCAGTTACTCGACGCGGGTTTCTGGAAACACCATATATTTT
CASSYSTRVSGNTIYF
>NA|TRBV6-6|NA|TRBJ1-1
TGTGCCAGCAGTTATCCAGACACTGAAGCTTTCTTT
CASSYPDTEAFF
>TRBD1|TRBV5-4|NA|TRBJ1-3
TGTGCCAGCAGCTTGACAGGGGGTCGCTCTGGAAACACCATATATTTT
CASSLTGGRSGNTIYF